A selection of T cell receptor beta chains follows, all from one sample in a study of T cells in Graves' hyperthyroidism and ophthalmopathy. TCRdb re-called the multiplex PCR reads through MiXCR, storing one row per CDR3 protein. The repertoire has under 450,000 distinct CDR3 sequences, less than 20% of them found once; the top ten carry 13% to 15%. Sequenced input: blood. The receptors come from a woman younger than 35 with Graves' hyperthyroidism. CDR3s include the opening cysteine and the closing phenylalanine or tryptophan. Fields, in order: clone size, V gene, J gene, CDR3 protein. The size field is filled for only some rows; it gives once, few, many or a size class.

NA	TRBV20-1	TRBJ1-1	CSANNRRQGTAEAFF
NA	TRBV12-5	TRBJ2-3	CASGFVMGQGTDTQYF
many	TRBV24-1	TRBJ1-5	CATSPGQYSNQPQHF
many	TRBV3-1	TRBJ1-2	CASSPLGSGGYTF
many	TRBV3-1	TRBJ2-7	CASSQGTRTSSYEQYF
NA	TRBV6-2/TRBV6-3	TRBJ2-5	CASGGTQYF
many	TRBV12-3/TRBV12-4	TRBJ1-1	CASSSSVDRVNTEAFF
NA	TRBV19	TRBJ1-3	CASTDDRRGGNTIYF
NA	TRBV4-1	TRBJ1-4	CASNRGQLTTNEKLFF
many	TRBV6-5	TRBJ2-7	CASSYALAPAEQYF
few	TRBV4-1	TRBJ2-7	CASSQRPPGASGNAGSYEQYF
few	TRBV18	TRBJ1-3	CASSQLPEGLDSGNTIYF
NA	TRBV12-3/TRBV12-4	TRBJ1-6	CASSLGTGNSPLHF
NA	TRBV5-1	TRBJ2-3	CASSATGQGTDTQYF
many	TRBV2	TRBJ1-1	CASRGSGYTEAFF
few	TRBV6-2/TRBV6-3	TRBJ2-7	CASSYSVNRGPYEQYF
many	TRBV7-9	TRBJ1-4	CASSPPLTVPNEKLFF
NA	TRBV29-1	TRBJ1-1	CSVYTENTEAFF
many	TRBV3-1	TRBJ2-7	CASRPGLAYEQYF
many	TRBV29-1	TRBJ2-7	CSVEGGTGTGGYEQYF
many	TRBV11-2	TRBJ1-2	CASSLSGRGYTF
many	TRBV12-3/TRBV12-4	TRBJ1-2	CASSQTGGGYGYTF
many	TRBV12-3/TRBV12-4	TRBJ2-7	CASSRVSTEQYF
NA	TRBV6-1	TRBJ2-5	CASTWGPDAVAETQYF
NA	TRBV6-2/TRBV6-3	TRBJ1-5	CASSYSGVQPQHF